This T cell receptor (beta chain) was captured in a study of blood T cells in healthy people across ages (dated by TCRdb to the mid-2010s). Notes on the research overall: In model experiments, template switching captured about one uniquely barcoded TCR beta cDNA molecule for every two T cells. To track age-related changes in TCR beta repertoire diversity, the study relied on deep sequencing normalized with unique cDNA molecular identifiers. Donors were grouped into four age groups: young (average approximately 15 years), middle-aged (under 40), aged (approximately 58) and long-lived (roughly 80). To avoid experimental bias, donors of different ages were spread randomly across the sequencing lanes. Two additional independent replicas of 1 million unique cDNA reads from the same blood draw were analyzed for two donors (one aged 18 to 30 and one aged 80 or older).

In regard to this clonotype: No cognate antigen has been identified for it. Base qualities are not at hand, and no much larger clone is one base apart.

CDR1 is given as MNHEY and CDR2 as SVGEGT, both from the germline V gene. The CDR3 runs 14 amino acids, cysteine and phenylalanine included. Kept here is only the CDR3 DNA, which spans 42 bases and is read in frame from base 1. After removal of 2 bases from V and 9 bases from J, the junction retains 6 bases not matched to a gene. Libraries came from 5' RACE. Instrument on record: Illumina HiSeq 2500. A second PCR of roughly 6 to 11 cycles was run with a J-beta primer mix and a sample-barcoded 5' primer. A unique molecular identifier was introduced onto each TCR beta cDNA molecule by a template-switch 5' adaptor carrying 12 random nucleotides. Each sample yielded at least 2.5 million CDR3-containing paired-end reads. All of the RNA was converted into first-strand cDNA using the Mint cDNA synthesis kit, with a TRBC-specific oligonucleotide serving as the primer. After uracil-DNA glycosylase treatment, a first 18-cycle PCR used universal primers M1SS and BC2_uni_R on all cDNA. Under the source paper's analysis protocol: Normalization of each sample was performed by random selection of 1 million high-quality reads, each carrying a distinct molecular identifier. Instead of being binned into consensus sequences, reads that shared molecular identifiers were thrown out. CDR3 identification, clonotype clustering and error correction used MiTCR with a Q25 quality threshold and the strictest error-elimination algorithm. A nonparametric unseen species model using Euler transformation provided a lower-bound estimate of total TCR beta diversity. TCRdb reworked the public reads: Q25 trimming with fastp, MiXCR clone assembly, productive beta chains retained. CDR3 protein sequences are deduplicated, and each keeps its most common genes and DNA. The V and J calls were determined by TCRdb, not by the authors. The sample data list 550,000 to 800,000 distinct CDR3 sequences, and approximately 30% of these were observed just once. The ten largest account for approximately 15% of the sample.

Points the paper makes about the study in general: Bulk unsorted PBMC profiling prevented conclusive comparison of naive and antigen-experienced compartments. Because donor CMV infection status was unknown, age-related changes in expanded clonotypes were potentially confounded. The long-lived group showed more naive CD4+ T cells, fewer expanded clones and increased TCR diversity than the aged group, suggesting age selection. Estimates of total diversity from one million sequenced T cells were regarded as lower bounds and underestimates. As age increased, observed TCR beta diversity per million T cells dropped in a roughly linear way, and a significant reduction was already evident by age 40. A strong correlation was found between observed TCR beta diversity and the percentage of naive T cells measured by flow cytometry.

Systemically healthy Caucasian individuals from Russia, roughly 40 in total and aged roughly 6 to 100 years, were included as donors. Each donor gave ten milliliters of peripheral blood, drawn into EDTA-treated Vacutainer tubes. Ficoll-Paque density-gradient centrifugation was used to isolate PBMCs, with at least 7 million per sample. Total RNA was extracted from PBMCs with Trizol reagent, with at least 5 micrograms obtained per sample. The percentages of naive CD45RAhigh/CD27high T cells were determined by flow cytometry on a PBMC aliquot from every donor. This TCR came from an elderly woman in good health. Donor details come from another sample of the same person, matched by shared clones. Sequencing used blood. This receptor chain uses TRBV6-2 or TRBV6-3 and TRBJ2-2, with TRBD1 identical over 7 junction bases. The CDR3 reads CASSYGQVLRELFF. The DNA sequence is TGTGCCAGCAGTTACGGACAGGTTTTAAGGGAGCTGTTTTTT.